This paragraph reports one T cell receptor beta chain. The authors' processing: Cell counts per sample came from amplifying reference gene primers. The table came from immunoSEQ multiplex PCR; TCRdb's copy has only in-frame clones and leaves some out. The DNA gave D and trimming, while V, J and clone size come from that table. In the table there are about 70,000 clones, 81% of which are singletons. This specimen comes from a study of blood T cell repertoires in COVID-19. Overall study: Sites in the United States, Italy and Spain provided acute and convalescent COVID-19 samples. PBMCs, B-cell-depleted T cells, or T cells provided the cDNA or gDNA that made up the material.

Per germline, CDR1 LNHDA and CDR2 SQIVND (reference sequence). V was shortened by 5 bases and J by 4 bases, with 15 bases between the two germline ends. The CDR3 has 14 amino acids. Input material: peripheral blood. The TCR was taken from a woman aged 70-85 years with acute or convalescent COVID-19. The rearrangement uses TRBV19 and TRBJ2-7; D is undetermined. The chain's CDR3 is CASSVLGRLYEQYF. For the CDR3, the DNA is TGTGCCAGTAGTGTCCTCGGCAGGCTTTACGAGCAGTACTTC.